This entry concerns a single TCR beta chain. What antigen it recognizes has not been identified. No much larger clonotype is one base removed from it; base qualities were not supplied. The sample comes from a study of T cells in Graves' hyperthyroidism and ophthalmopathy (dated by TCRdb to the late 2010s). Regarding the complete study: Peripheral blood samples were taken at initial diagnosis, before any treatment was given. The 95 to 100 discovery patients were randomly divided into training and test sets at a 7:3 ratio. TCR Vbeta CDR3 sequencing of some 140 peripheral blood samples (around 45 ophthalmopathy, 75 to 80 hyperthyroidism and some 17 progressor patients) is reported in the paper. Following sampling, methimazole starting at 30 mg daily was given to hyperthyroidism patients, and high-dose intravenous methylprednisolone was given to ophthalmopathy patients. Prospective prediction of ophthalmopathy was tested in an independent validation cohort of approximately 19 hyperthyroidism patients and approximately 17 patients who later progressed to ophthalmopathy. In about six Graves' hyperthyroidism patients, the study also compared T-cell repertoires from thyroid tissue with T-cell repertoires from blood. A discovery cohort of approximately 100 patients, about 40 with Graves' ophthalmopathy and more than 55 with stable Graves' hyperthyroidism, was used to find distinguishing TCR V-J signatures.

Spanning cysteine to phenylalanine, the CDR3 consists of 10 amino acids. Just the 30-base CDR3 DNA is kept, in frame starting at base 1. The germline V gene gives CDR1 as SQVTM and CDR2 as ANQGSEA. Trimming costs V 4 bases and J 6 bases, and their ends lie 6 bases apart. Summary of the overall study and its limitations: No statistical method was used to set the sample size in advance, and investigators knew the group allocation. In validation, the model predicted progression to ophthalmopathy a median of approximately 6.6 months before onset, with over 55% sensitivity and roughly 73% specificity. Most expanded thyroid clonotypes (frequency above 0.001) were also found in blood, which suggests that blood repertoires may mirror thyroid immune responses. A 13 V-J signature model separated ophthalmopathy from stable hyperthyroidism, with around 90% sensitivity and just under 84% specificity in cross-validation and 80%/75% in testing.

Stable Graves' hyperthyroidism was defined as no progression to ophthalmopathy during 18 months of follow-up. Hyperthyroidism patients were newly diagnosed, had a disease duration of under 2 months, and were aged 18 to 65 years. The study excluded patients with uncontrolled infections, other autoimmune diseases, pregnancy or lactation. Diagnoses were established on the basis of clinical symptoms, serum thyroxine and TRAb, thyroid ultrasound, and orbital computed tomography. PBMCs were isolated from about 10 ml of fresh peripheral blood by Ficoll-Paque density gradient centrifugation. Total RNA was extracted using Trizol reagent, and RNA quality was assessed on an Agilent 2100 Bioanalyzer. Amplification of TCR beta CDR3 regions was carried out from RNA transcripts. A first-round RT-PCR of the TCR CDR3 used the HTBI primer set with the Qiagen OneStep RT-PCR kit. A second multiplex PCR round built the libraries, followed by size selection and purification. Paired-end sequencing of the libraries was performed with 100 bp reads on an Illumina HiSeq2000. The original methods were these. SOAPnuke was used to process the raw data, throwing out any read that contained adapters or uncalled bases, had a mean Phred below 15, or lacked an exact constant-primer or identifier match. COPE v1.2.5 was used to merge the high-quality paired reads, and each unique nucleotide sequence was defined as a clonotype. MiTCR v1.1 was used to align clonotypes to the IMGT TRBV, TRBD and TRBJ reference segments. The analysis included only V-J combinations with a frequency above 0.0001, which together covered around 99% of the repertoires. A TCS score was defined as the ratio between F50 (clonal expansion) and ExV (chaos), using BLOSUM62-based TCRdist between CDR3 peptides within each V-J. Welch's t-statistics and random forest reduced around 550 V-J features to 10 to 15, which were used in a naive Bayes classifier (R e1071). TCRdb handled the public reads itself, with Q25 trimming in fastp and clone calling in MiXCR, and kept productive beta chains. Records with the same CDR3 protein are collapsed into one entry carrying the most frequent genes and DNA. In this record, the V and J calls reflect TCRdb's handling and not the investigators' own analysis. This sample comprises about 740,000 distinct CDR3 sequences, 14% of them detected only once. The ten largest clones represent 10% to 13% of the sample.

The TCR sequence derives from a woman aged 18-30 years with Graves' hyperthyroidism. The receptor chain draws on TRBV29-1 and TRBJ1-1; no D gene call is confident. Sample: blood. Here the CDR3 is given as CSVVAPEAFF. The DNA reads TGCAGCGTTGTTGCCCCTGAAGCTTTCTTT.